These 27 T cell receptor beta chains were all obtained from the same sample, sequenced in a study of blood T cells in healthy people across ages. Combining a sample-barcoded 5' primer with a J-beta primer mix, a second PCR ran for 7 to 11 cycles. TCRdb processed the 5' RACE reads anew with MiXCR; each CDR3 protein has one entry. This table has more than 1.4 million distinct CDR3 sequences, approximately 42% appearing once. Sample: blood. The receptors come from a woman in her late teens or twenties in good health.

This chain connects TRBV7-2 to TRBJ2-5; possibly TRBD1 for D (5 bases). The V end lost 1 base, the J end lost 4 bases, and 10 bases lay between the germline ends. The CDR3 has 14 amino acids. Germline V lookup: CDR1 SGHTA, CDR2 FQGNSA. This chain's CDR3 is CASSLDRITETQYF. DNA for the CDR3: TGTGCCAGCAGCTTAGACAGGATTACAGAGACCCAGTACTTC.

The rearrangement links TRBV28 to TRBJ1-2; D is unresolved. The CDR3 contains 14 residues. The germline V gene has CDR1 MDHEN and CDR2 SYDVKM. The ends were cut back, 6 bases at V and 3 bases at J, with 14 bases in the middle. The CDR3 DNA reads as TGTGCCAGCAGGCACCCGGGAGGAGACTATGGCTACACCTTC. Translated, it gives CASRHPGGDYGYTF.

The V call is TRBV4-1, the J call TRBJ2-1, with D uncertain. Germline values: CDR1 MGHRA, CDR2 YSYEKL. Trimming removed 0 bases at V and 0 bases at J, with 9 bases between. The CDR3 spans 16 residues. The CDR3 loop is CASSQDPVVSYNEQFF. The DNA for the CDR3 is TGCGCCAGCAGCCAAGATCCAGTAGTCTCCTACAATGAGCAGTTCTTC.

This clonotype was found a few times. The chain employs TRBV12-3 or TRBV12-4 and TRBJ1-5, with a weak D call TRBD1 (5 bases). V lost 4 bases and J 5 bases, leaving 21 bases between the germline ends. This CDR3 has 17 amino acids. CDR3 sequence (DNA): TGTGCCAGCAGTTCGCAGTCCGGGACCCCGGGTCATCAGCCCCAGCATTTT. This gives the protein CASSSQSGTPGHQPQHF.

The genes are TRBV2 and TRBJ2-1, with D hard to call. The germline V and J ends were trimmed by 3 bases and 10 bases, with 7 bases remaining between them. Germline CDR1 and CDR2: SNHLY and FYNNEI. This CDR3 spans 11 amino acids. CDR3 loop: CASSDASEQFF. CDR3 nucleotides: TGTGCCAGCAGTGATGCGTCCGAGCAGTTCTTC. Drawing the rest from reference TRBV2 and TRBJ2-1, the complete variable domain is EPEVTQTPSHQVTQMGQEVILRCVPISNHLYFYWYRQILGQKVEFLVSFYNNEISEKSEIFDDQFSVERPDGSNFTLKIRSTKLEDSAMYFCASSDASEQFFGPGTRLTVL.

The chain has TRBV2 and TRBJ2-2, with unresolved D. The V gene's germline CDR1 is SNHLY and CDR2 FYNNEI. V lost 7 bases to trimming and J lost 3 bases, with 15 bases between them. This CDR3 is 15 amino acids long. The CDR3 sequence: CASTEGRWDTGELFF. For the CDR3, the DNA is TGTGCCAGCACCGAAGGACGGTGGGACACCGGGGAGCTGTTTTTT.

The J gene is TRBJ2-1, the V gene TRBV20-1; D unresolved. The CDR3 is 14 amino acids. With 5 bases removed from V and 1 base from J, the gap between germline ends came to 12 bases. Germline V gene lookup returns CDR1 DFQATT and CDR2 SNEGSKA (reference sequence). CDR3 coding DNA: TGCAGTGCTCCCCGGCCTTCTTCCTACAATGAGCAGTTCTTC. It yields the protein CSAPRPSSYNEQFF.

CDR3 bases: TGTGCCAGTAGTATAGGGGCCGGGACAGGTACGTACGAGCAGTACTTC. Amino acid sequence: CASSIGAGTGTYEQYF. J is TRBJ2-7 and V is TRBV19; 8 bases match TRBD1. Germline-derived CDR1 and CDR2 are LNHDA and SQIVND (reference sequence). Trimming cost V 1 base and J 4 bases; bases outside gene matches: 9. The CDR3 loop spans 16 amino acids.

This clonotype was counted only a few times. CDR3 nucleotide sequence: TGTGCCAGCAGTTTTTGGGCCCACGGGGGCGATCAGCCCCAGCATTTT. Translation: CASSFWAHGGDQPQHF. The chain links TRBV12-3 or TRBV12-4 to TRBJ1-5; weak D call: TRBD1 (6 bases). This CDR3 is built from 16 residues. V lost 3 bases and J lost 5, with 17 bases in between.

This clonotype was detected only once. V usage is TRBV10-2 and J usage is TRBJ2-5; 8 bases align to TRBD1. The J segment lost 3 bases and the V segment lost 2 bases, leaving 11 bases of the junction unmatched. The CDR3 has 17 amino acids. The germline CDR1 and CDR2 sequences are WSHSY and SAAADI. CDR3 DNA sequence: TGCGCCAGCAGTGAGCCAGCGCACCGGGACAGGAAAGAGACCCAGTACTTC. Its protein product is CASSEPAHRDRKETQYF.

The chain joins TRBV10-3 to TRBJ2-3; D unclear. With 2 bases removed from V and 7 bases from J, the gap between germline ends came to 10 bases. CDR3 length: 13 residues. Germline V lookup: CDR1 ENHRY, CDR2 SYGVKD. The CDR3 loop reads CAISEAETYTQYF. The CDR3, as DNA: TGTGCCATCAGTGAGGCGGAGACTTATACGCAGTATTTT.

In its sample, this clonotype was seen a few times. This chain connects TRBV12-3 or TRBV12-4 to TRBJ2-4; D assignment may be TRBD1 or TRBD2 (6 bases each). V was pared by 2 bases and J by 8 bases, with 16 bases between. This CDR3 is built from 15 residues. CDR3 in DNA: TGTGCCAGCAGTTTAAGGGGGACTCTGACGGACATTCAGTACTTC. Its protein is CASSLRGTLTDIQYF.

This chain uses TRBV11-2 with TRBJ1-4; TRBD1 is a possible D gene (5 bases). This CDR3 region has 15 residues. Trimming pared 5 bases from V and 0 bases from J, leaving 10 bases between. Germline CDR1 is SGHAT and CDR2 is FQNNGV. CDR3 region: CASSGHLATNEKLFF. The CDR3 nucleotides read TGTGCCAGCAGCGGACACTTGGCAACTAATGAAAAACTGTTTTTT.

This clonotype was seen at least ten times. V gene TRBV3-1 combines with J gene TRBJ2-7; the match to TRBD1 covers 7 bases. V lost 4 bases and J lost 4; bases outside the gene matches: 4. The germline V gene has CDR1 LGHDT and CDR2 YNNKEL (reference sequence). The CDR3 extends over 13 amino acids. CDR3 protein: CASSPGGKYEQYF. Written as DNA, the CDR3 is TGTGCCAGCAGCCCAGGGGGAAAATACGAGCAGTACTTC.

This clonotype was recorded a few times. J is TRBJ1-2 and V is TRBV7-9; D remains ambiguous. The CDR3 sequence is 14 residues long. Germline-derived CDR1 and CDR2 are SEHNR and FQNEAQ (reference sequence). Trimming removed 8 bases at V and 5 bases at J, with 18 bases between. The CDR3 loop is CASHGPNGIYGYTF. The CDR3 region has the DNA TGTGCCAGCCACGGACCAAACGGAATATATGGCTACACCTTC.

The V and J genes are TRBV28 and TRBJ2-4, with 8 bases that match TRBD2. The CDR3 sequence is 14 residues long. The V gene's germline CDR1 is MDHEN and CDR2 SYDVKM. V trimming: 8 bases; J trimming: 9 bases; junction bases outside the gene matches: 12. DNA for the CDR3: TGTGCCAGCGAAACCGGGGCCGCGGGGGGCATTCAGTACTTC. It is translated as CASETGAAGGIQYF.

This sequence joins TRBV2 and TRBJ1-1; the match to TRBD1 covers 9 bases. The germline V gene encodes CDR1 SNHLY and CDR2 FYNNEI. The CDR3 length is 14 residues. V trimming: 6 bases; J trimming: 2 bases; junction bases outside the gene matches: 4. CDR3 sequence: CASREGQGNTEAFF. The CDR3 nucleotides read TGTGCCAGCAGAGAGGGACAGGGAAACACTGAAGCTTTCTTT.

This chain uses TRBV18 with TRBJ2-1; 8 positions match TRBD1. The J call is uncertain, as TRBJ2-7 better fits the DNA end. The CDR3 extends over 16 amino acids. Germline CDR1 and CDR2: KGHSH and LQKENI. The CDR3 bases are TGTGCCAGCTCACCACCGGACAGGGTCTCCTACAATGAGCAGTACTTC. Translating gives CASSPPDRVSYNEQYF.

This clonotype was seen only a few times. This chain connects TRBV20-1 to TRBJ1-6; D gene ambiguous. The CDR3 consists of 14 residues. V was trimmed by 5 bases and J by 0 bases, leaving 8 bases between them. The germline V gene has CDR1 DFQATT and CDR2 SNEGSKA (reference sequence). In nucleotides, the CDR3 is TGCAGTGCTCCTCTCAGCTCCTATAATTCACCCCTCCACTTT. It is translated as CSAPLSSYNSPLHF.

This clonotype was observed a few times. Germline and junction disagree at one end, which may indicate a read error. The CDR3 loop is CASSLAGGDFSYNEQFF. In DNA form, the CDR3 reads TGTGCCAGCAGCCTAGCGGGAGGGGATTTCTCCTACAATGAGCAGTTCTTC. V usage is TRBV7-6 and J usage is TRBJ2-1; 12 nucleotides line up with TRBD2. The CDR3 length is 17 residues. The germline V gene has CDR1 SGHVS and CDR2 FNYEAQ.

This clonotype was counted a few times. V usage is TRBV6-1 and J usage is TRBJ1-1; D uncertain. The CDR3 is 15 residues long. V was trimmed by 2 bases and J by 0 bases, leaving 10 bases between them. Germline assignment: CDR1 MNHNS and CDR2 SASEGT. The CDR3 spells CASSENLGMNTEAFF. The CDR3 DNA reads TGTGCCAGCAGTGAAAACCTGGGAATGAACACTGAAGCTTTCTTT.

This clonotype was seen a few times. The chain recombines TRBV20-1 with TRBJ1-6; possible D gene TRBD1, 5 bases. CDR3 length: 14 residues. The germline V gene encodes CDR1 DFQATT and CDR2 SNEGSKA (reference sequence). V was cut by 0 bases and J by 9 bases, with 12 bases left in between. The chain's CDR3 is CSAREAGLGSPLHF. Here the CDR3 DNA reads TGCAGTGCTAGAGAAGCAGGGCTCGGTTCACCCCTCCACTTT.

This clonotype was seen only a few times. The chain joins TRBV10-3 to TRBJ2-1; maybe TRBD2 (5 bases). This CDR3 has 13 residues. From germline, CDR1 is ENHRY and CDR2 SYGVKD. The V and J ends lost 3 bases and 6 bases respectively, with 9 bases between them. CDR3 sequence (DNA): TGTGCCATCAGTGAAGCGGCGGGCAATGAGCAGTTCTTC. Residues: CAISEAAGNEQFF.

The chain joins TRBV7-7 to TRBJ2-3, with unresolved D. V was trimmed by 5 bases and J by 3 bases, leaving 12 bases between them. Germline CDR1 and CDR2: SSHAT and FNYEAQ (reference sequence). The CDR3 totals 14 residues. CDR3 residues: CASSLTAETDTQYF. The CDR3 coding sequence is TGTGCCAGCAGCCTCACCGCTGAGACAGATACGCAGTATTTT.

This clonotype appeared many times. V gene TRBV20-1 combines with J gene TRBJ2-7; 10 bases fit TRBD2. The germline V gene encodes CDR1 DFQATT and CDR2 SNEGSKA (reference sequence). This CDR3 contains 16 residues. CDR3 coding DNA: TGCAGCCCCCTCCGGACTAGCGGCGCCCTCTCCTACGAGCAGTACTTC. It is translated as CSPLRTSGALSYEQYF.

Only one count was recorded for this clonotype. This chain links TRBV20-1 with TRBJ1-1; D gene unclear. Germline loops: CDR1 DFQATT, CDR2 SNEGSKA (reference sequence). CDR3 length: 16 residues. V was pared by 0 bases and J by 1 base, with 15 bases between. In DNA form, the CDR3 reads TGCAGTGCTAGAGAACGACGGGCGAACCAGAACACTGAAGCTTTCTTT. Translating it yields CSARERRANQNTEAFF.

This chain connects TRBV6-1 to TRBJ2-5; possible D gene TRBD1, 5 bases. The end of the DNA aligns better with TRBJ2-7, so the J call may be wrong. The CDR3 is 12 residues long. Germline CDR1 and CDR2: MNHNS and SASEGT. CDR3 protein: CASSVFRDEQYF. As DNA, the CDR3 is TGTGCCAGCAGTGTTTTCAGGGACGAGCAGTACTTC.